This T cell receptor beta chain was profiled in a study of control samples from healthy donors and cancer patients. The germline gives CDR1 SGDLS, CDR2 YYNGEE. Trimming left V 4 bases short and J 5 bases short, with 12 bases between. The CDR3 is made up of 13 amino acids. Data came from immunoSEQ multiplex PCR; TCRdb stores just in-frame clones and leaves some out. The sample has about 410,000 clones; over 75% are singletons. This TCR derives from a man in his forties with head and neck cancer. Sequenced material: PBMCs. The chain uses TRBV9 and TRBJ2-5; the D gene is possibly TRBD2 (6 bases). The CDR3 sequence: CASSPFAGETQYF. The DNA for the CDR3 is TGTGCCAGCAGCCCATTCGCGGGGGAGACCCAGTACTTC.